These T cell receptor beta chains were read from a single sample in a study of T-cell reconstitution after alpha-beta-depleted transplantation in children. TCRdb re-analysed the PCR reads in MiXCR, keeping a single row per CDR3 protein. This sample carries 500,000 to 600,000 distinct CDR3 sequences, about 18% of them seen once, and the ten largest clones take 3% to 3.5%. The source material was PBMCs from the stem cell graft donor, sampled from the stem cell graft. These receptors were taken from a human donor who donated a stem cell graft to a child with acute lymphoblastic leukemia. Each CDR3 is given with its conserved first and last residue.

CDR3: CATSRDWTSGAQETQYF
V: TRBV15
J: TRBJ2-5

CDR3: CASSAAMGMNTEAFF
V: TRBV9
J: TRBJ1-1

CDR3: CASSRGLAGSLGETQYF
V: TRBV27
J: TRBJ2-5

CDR3: CASTLAGQGPSGELFF
V: TRBV7-9
J: TRBJ2-2

CDR3: CSASRLADTDTQYF
V: TRBV20-1
J: TRBJ2-3

CDR3: CASSLDRGRAEAFF
V: TRBV7-9
J: TRBJ1-1

CDR3: CASSLEASGRGEQFF
V: TRBV5-1
J: TRBJ2-1

CDR3: CASQYGVAPSYNEQFF
V: TRBV5-1
J: TRBJ2-1

CDR3: CASSLVQGLGGELFF
V: TRBV12-3/TRBV12-4
J: TRBJ2-2

CDR3: CASSQLTEAFF
V: TRBV3-1
J: TRBJ1-1

CDR3: CASSHPPLAGPDTQYF
V: TRBV12-3/TRBV12-4
J: TRBJ2-3

CDR3: CASSPWTGGGNTIYF
V: TRBV5-1
J: TRBJ1-3

CDR3: CASSGPYNEQFF
V: TRBV18
J: TRBJ2-1

CDR3: CSVAPTGTPAYEQYF
V: TRBV29-1
J: TRBJ2-7

CDR3: CASSFDFDRAGTDTQYF
V: TRBV5-1
J: TRBJ2-3

CDR3: CATNRGITEAFF
V: TRBV30
J: TRBJ1-1

CDR3: CASRALNYEQYF
V: TRBV3-1
J: TRBJ2-7

CDR3: CASRDFGTSSNEQFF
V: TRBV4-1
J: TRBJ2-1

CDR3: CAISDGGNTEAFF
V: TRBV10-3
J: TRBJ1-1

CDR3: CASSLVVSGSPQTKNIQYF
V: TRBV11-1
J: TRBJ2-4

CDR3: CSARPLAGLSYNEQFF
V: TRBV20-1
J: TRBJ2-1

CDR3: CASSLGGFAGELFF
V: TRBV5-1
J: TRBJ2-2

CDR3: CSAAGSFLDSYEQYF
V: TRBV20-1
J: TRBJ2-7

CDR3: CSVSSRNGELFF
V: TRBV29-1
J: TRBJ2-2

CDR3: CASSRQAASSGNTIYF
V: TRBV6-1
J: TRBJ1-3

CDR3: CASAEGLADYNEQFF
V: TRBV19
J: TRBJ2-1

CDR3: CASRPEGNTEAFF
V: TRBV5-1
J: TRBJ1-1

CDR3: CASGRPSGYTF
V: TRBV12-3/TRBV12-4
J: TRBJ1-2

CDR3: CASSPSGQFYEQYF
V: TRBV5-1
J: TRBJ2-7

CDR3: CASSLVWQKNTFYEQYF
V: TRBV5-1
J: TRBJ2-7

CDR3: CASRGLAGDNYNEQFF
V: TRBV5-1
J: TRBJ2-1

CDR3: CASRRRASGRGLDNEQFF
V: TRBV12-3/TRBV12-4
J: TRBJ2-1

CDR3: CASSERDRARNEQFF
V: TRBV7-2
J: TRBJ2-1

CDR3: CASSQGRERYVEQFF
V: TRBV4-1
J: TRBJ2-1

CDR3: CSALAGVGDEQFF
V: TRBV29-1
J: TRBJ2-1

CDR3: CASSLPGGPLRTDTQYF
V: TRBV12-3/TRBV12-4
J: TRBJ2-3

CDR3: CASSRPVGMNTEAFF
V: TRBV3-1
J: TRBJ1-1

CDR3: CASRARTGRHYGYTF
V: TRBV6-1
J: TRBJ1-2

CDR3: CASSYGQAGTEAFF
V: TRBV6-5
J: TRBJ1-1

CDR3: CASSMGQYNEQFF
V: TRBV27
J: TRBJ2-1

CDR3: CAWNKGQGMGEQFF
V: TRBV30
J: TRBJ2-1